This T cell receptor beta chain was identified during a study of patients and donors after allogeneic stem cell transplantation. TCRdb re-called the RT-PCR reads with MiXCR, one entry per CDR3 protein. Seen here are fewer than 5,000 distinct CDR3 sequences, about 16% observed once, and the top ten hold more than 70%. This clonotype was obtained from a human donor who was either an allogeneic HSCT recipient or a stem cell or donor lymphocyte infusion donor (not recorded which). It is not recorded whose cells these are; they may come from a transplant donor. Material for sequencing was blood, either unsorted or a sorted T cell fraction (not recorded which).

This CDR3 is CASSERRRGGNNEQFF. CDR3 bases: TGTGCCAGCAGTGAAAGGCGGCGGGGCGGAAACAATGAGCAGTTCTTC. This chain joins TRBV2 and TRBJ2-1; a weak D match, TRBD2 (6 bases). V was trimmed by 2 bases and J by 5 bases, leaving 16 bases between them. The germline CDR1 and CDR2 sequences are SNHLY and FYNNEI. The CDR3 loop spans 16 amino acids.